This T cell receptor (beta chain) comes out of a study of CXCR3-negative and CXCR3-positive naive CD8 T cells (dated by TCRdb to 2018 to 2020). With respect to the entire study: In total, about 150 million TRB reads were obtained, or roughly 1.5 +/- 0.3 million reads per library. The diversity and physicochemical repertoire analyses included more than ten donors pooled from two independent experiments. The TRBV-TRBJ cluster analysis covered naive subsets from several donors and memory cells from 3 donors.

These reads were obtained on a NextSeq 550. The Human TCR Profiling Kit (MiLaboratory) was used to make UMI-labeled 5' RACE TRB cDNA libraries. The full amount of extracted RNA was used for cDNA synthesis, and the full amount of resulting cDNA was used for PCR amplification. Libraries were prepared in parallel with an identical number of PCR cycles. In the authors' own workflow: MIGEC and MiXCR extracted about 50,000 +/- 10,000 unique UMI-labeled TRB cDNA molecules per library, requiring at least two reads per UMI. On average, each library contained roughly 40,000 +/- 10,000 functional in-frame TRB CDR3 nucleotide clonotypes without stop codons. After downsampling to 5000 UMI-labeled TRB molecules per sample, diversity metrics, including normalized Shannon-Wiener and Chao1, were computed in VDJtools. VDJtools computed clonotype-size-weighted physicochemical properties of the central five CDR3 residues: interaction energy, strength, volume and Kidera factor 4. Each CDR3 protein sequence appears as one entry after TCRdb reprocessed the reads, and no DNA is included. TCRdb, rather than the study authors, made the V and J calls. This sample's table lists fewer than 55,000 distinct CDR3 sequences. The ten largest clones take up approximately 1.4% of the sample.

General conclusions and limits of the study: CXCR3 expression partially decreased after cryopreservation, so most assays used freshly isolated PBMCs. Both naive subsets had comparably high repertoire diversity, while memory CD8+ T cells had much lower repertoire diversity. Surface CD5, linked to self-reactivity in mice, was comparable between naive subsets; TCR interaction strength was therefore also inferred from TRB CDR3 physicochemical properties. TRB CDR3s from CXCR3-positive naive cells showed higher hydrophobicity (lower Kidera factor 4), lower energy, and higher strength and volume indices than CXCR3-negative naive cells. TRBV-TRBJ usage was similar between naive CXCR3-negative and CXCR3-positive cells from the same donor, while memory cells showed distinct patterns.

Notes on this clonotype: Its antigen is unknown.

Each CD8+ T cell subset was flow-sorted in triplicate, with some 300,000 cells per subset placed directly into RLT lysis buffer. To keep memory contaminants out, a stringent definition of naive CD8+ T cells was applied: CD45RO-CCR7+CD27+CD95-. Standard density gradient centrifugation was used to isolate peripheral blood mononuclear cells from buffy coats. Naive CXCR3-negative and CXCR3-positive CD8+ T cells were flow-sorted using a FACSAria III. An RNeasy Mini Kit was used to extract total RNA from the sorted cells. From the cysteine through the phenylalanine, the CDR3 covers 14 amino acids. The coding DNA is unavailable. The germline V gene sets CDR1 to SGHTA and CDR2 to FQGNSA.

Sequencing was performed on naive CXCR3- CD8+ T cells from blood. Taken with the paper, the label for cell subset or site translates to: CD45RO-CCR7+CD27+CD95- naive CD8+ T cells lacking CXCR3 (TNR3-). The chain couples TRBV7-2 to TRBJ2-5; TCRdb returns TRBD1, unconfirmable since there is no DNA. The TCR originated in a human donor in good health. Some clones in this sample may be carry-over from other donors' samples. The CDR3 region has the sequence CASSLWTGEETQYF. Full variable domain (CDR3 extended with the reference TRBV7-2 and TRBJ2-5 proteins): GAGVSQSPSNKVTEKGKDVELRCDPISGHTALYWYRQSLGQGLEFLIYFQGNSAPDKSGLPSDRFSAERTGGSVSTLTIQRTQQEDSAVYLCASSLWTGEETQYFGPGTRLLVL.